The 27 T cell receptor beta chains below were found in one sample sequenced in a study of blood T cell repertoires in COVID-19. The data were produced by immunoSEQ multiplex PCR, yet TCRdb's version contains in-frame clones alone and is incomplete. The sample lists around 150,000 clones, 75% to 85% seen once, with 7.2% in the top ten. Sequencing was done on a sample of peripheral blood. All receptors derive from a woman aged 45 to 65 in a cohort sampled during active or convalescent COVID-19.

The table lists this clone with a count of one. The CDR3 DNA sequence: TGTGCCAGCAGCTTAAGACTGAAAAGCTCTGGAAACACCATATATTTT. It translates to CASSLRLKSSGNTIYF. V is TRBV7-2 and J is TRBJ1-3, with D uncertain. The germline gives CDR1 SGHTA, CDR2 FQGNSA. CDR3 length: 16 residues. The V and J ends lost 2 bases and 0 bases respectively, with 11 bases between them.

The gene calls are TRBV30 and TRBJ1-3; D might be TRBD1 (6 bases). V was clipped by 4 bases and J by 4 bases, with 14 bases between them. CDR3 size: 14 residues. The germline gives CDR1 GTSNPN, CDR2 SVGIG (reference sequence). CDR3 sequence reads: CAWTSGGLGNTIYF. The CDR3, as DNA: TGTGCCTGGACCTCCGGGGGGCTGGGAAACACCATATATTTT.

The table lists this clone with a few counts. The genes are TRBV3-1 (or the pseudogene TRBV3-2) and TRBJ2-3; TRBD1 might be the D (5 bases). V lost 1 base to trimming and J lost 3 bases, with 17 bases between them. Germline CDR1 and CDR2: LGHDT and YNNKEL (reference sequence). The CDR3 consists of 17 residues. The CDR3 reads CASSQVPRESMTDTQYF. In DNA form, the CDR3 reads TGTGCCAGCAGCCAAGTTCCCAGGGAATCGATGACAGATACGCAGTATTTT.

The chain uses TRBV10-3 and TRBJ2-1, with a tentative D call TRBD1 (6 bases). CDR1 is ENHRY, CDR2 SYGVKD, per germline. V was clipped by 6 bases and J by 2 bases, with 11 bases between them. This CDR3 has 14 amino acids. Written as DNA, the CDR3 is TGTGCCATCAGCTCAGGGGCTCCCTACAATGAGCAGTTCTTC. Translation: CAISSGAPYNEQFF.

The chain carries TRBV5-6 and TRBJ2-7; D not certain. This CDR3 contains 9 residues. CDR1 SGHDT and CDR2 YYEEEE come from the germline V gene. V was cut by 7 bases and J by 6 bases, with 5 bases left in between. CDR3: CASPLEQYF. The CDR3 DNA follows: TGTGCCAGCCCCCTCGAGCAGTACTTC.

The chain joins TRBV15 to TRBJ2-6; unclear D gene. This CDR3 has 15 residues. The germline CDR1 and CDR2 sequences are LNHNV and YYDKDF (reference sequence). Trimming shortened V by 1 base and J by 1 base, and 5 bases separated the two germline ends. The CDR3 DNA reads TGTGCCACCAGCAGAGGTCAATCTGGGGCCAACGTCCTGACTTTC. Protein product: CATSRGQSGANVLTF.

As DNA, the CDR3 is TGTGCCACCGGGAAGGGGTCTGGGGCCAACGTCCTGACTTTC. It codes for CATGKGSGANVLTF. The chain carries TRBV24-1 and TRBJ2-6; D is possibly TRBD1 (5 bases). Germline V gene sequence: CDR1 KGHDR, CDR2 SFDVKD. V lost 9 bases and J lost 1, with 9 bases in between. This CDR3 comprises 14 residues.

The chain links TRBV3-1 (or the pseudogene TRBV3-2) to TRBJ1-5; 7 bases map to TRBD1. Trimming removed 4 bases from V and 6 bases from J; junction bases left unmatched: 9. This CDR3 contains 15 residues. Germline lookup yields CDR1 LGHDT and CDR2 YNNKEL (reference sequence). The CDR3 sequence: CASSPLGGGGQPQHF. In DNA form, the CDR3 reads TGTGCCAGCAGCCCTTTAGGGGGCGGAGGTCAGCCCCAGCATTTT.

This clone occurred a few times. The rearrangement links TRBV7-8 to TRBJ2-7, with 7 bases aligning to TRBD1. Trimming removed 2 bases from V and 2 bases from J; junction bases left unmatched: 6. Germline CDR1 and CDR2: SGHVS and FQNEAQ. The CDR3 loop spans 15 amino acids. The CDR3 sequence is CASSLTTGVAYEQYF. CDR3 sequence (DNA): TGTGCCAGCAGCTTAACTACAGGGGTAGCCTACGAGCAGTACTTC.

This clone occurred once. DNA for the CDR3: TGCGCCAGCAGTCCTTGGGGGGGGACACTCTATAGCTCTGGAAACACCATATATTTT. Amino acid sequence: CASSPWGGTLYSSGNTIYF. This chain links TRBV23-1 with TRBJ1-3, with a weak D call TRBD1 (6 bases). TRBV23-1 qualifies as an ORF whose function is uncertain. CDR3 length equals 19 residues. The V gene lost 4 bases and the J gene lost 0 bases, with 22 bases spanning the gap.

This clone was recorded only once. V is TRBV6-6 and J is TRBJ1-2; 8 bases are shared with TRBD1. The ends lost 2 bases at V and 4 bases at J; junction bases unmatched: 9. Germline loops: CDR1 MNHNY, CDR2 SVGAGI (reference sequence). This CDR3 contains 16 residues. In nucleotides, the CDR3 is TGTGCCAGCAGTTACATGGACAGGGCACAAATCTATGGCTACACCTTC. As protein: CASSYMDRAQIYGYTF.

V and J are TRBV5-6 and TRBJ2-5; possible D gene TRBD1, 6 bases. The CDR3 consists of 14 residues. Per germline, CDR1 SGHDT and CDR2 YYEEEE. The V end lost 4 bases, the J end lost 6 bases, and 16 bases lay between the germline ends. The CDR3 DNA reads TGTGCCAGCAGCGGCGCACAGGGAGTTAAGACCCAGTACTTC. Translating it yields CASSGAQGVKTQYF.

The chain has TRBV18 and TRBJ2-3; D is unclear. The V end was cut by 1 base, the J end by 4 bases, with 3 bases between. This CDR3 has 12 amino acids. Germline loops: CDR1 KGHSH, CDR2 LQKENI. CDR3 sequence: CASSPLADTQYF. The CDR3 bases are TGTGCCAGCTCACCACTAGCAGATACGCAGTATTTT.

This clone showed up just a few times. The rearrangement links TRBV6-1 to TRBJ2-5; 8 bases agree with TRBD1. V lost 4 bases to trimming and J lost 2 bases; unmatched junction nucleotides: 12. Per the germline V gene, CDR1 is MNHNS and CDR2 is SASEGT. The CDR3 extends over 17 amino acids. CDR3 nucleotide sequence: TGTGCCAGCAGTGTGGGGCCAGGGGGCGCAGGGCAAGAGACCCAGTACTTC. Amino acid sequence: CASSVGPGGAGQETQYF.

This rearrangement joins TRBV4-1 to TRBJ2-3; 10 bases are a match to TRBD2. The CDR3 totals 16 residues. CDR1 MGHRA and CDR2 YSYEKL come from the germline V gene. Germline trimming cut 4 bases from V and 4 bases from J; bases unmatched to any gene: 8. The CDR3 nucleotides are TGCGCCAGCAGCCTACAGCGGGGGGGCCAACCAGATACGCAGTATTTT. It codes for CASSLQRGGQPDTQYF.

The chain combines TRBV4-1 with TRBJ1-3; a weak D match, TRBD1 (5 bases). The CDR3 is 18 amino acids. V was clipped by 0 bases and J by 2 bases, with 17 bases between them. Germline V gene sequence: CDR1 MGHRA, CDR2 YSYEKL. The CDR3: CASSQDRQGYFAGNTIYF. The DNA of the CDR3 is TGCGCCAGCAGCCAAGATAGGCAGGGTTATTTCGCTGGAAACACCATATATTTT.

This clone was seen more than once but under ten times. The chain has TRBV2 and TRBJ1-5; 8 bases agree with TRBD1. CDR3 size: 17 residues. Germline values: CDR1 SNHLY, CDR2 FYNNEI. The V and J ends lost 1 base and 8 bases, in that order; junction bases with no gene match: 13. Here the CDR3 DNA reads TGTGCCAGCAGTGAAGAGGCAGGCAGGGGGCTCGATAAGCCCCAGCATTTT. It specifies CASSEEAGRGLDKPQHF.

The chain is built from TRBV6-4 and TRBJ1-2, with a weak D call TRBD1 (5 bases). V shed 0 bases and J shed 8 bases, with 19 bases lying between them. This CDR3 spans 16 amino acids. Germline CDR1 and CDR2: MRHNA and SNTAGT. The CDR3 bases are TGTGCCAGCAGTGACTCAAACAGGTCCTATGGTCGAGGCTACACCTTC. As protein: CASSDSNRSYGRGYTF.

J is TRBJ1-6 and V is TRBV18; 10 nucleotides line up with TRBD1. Germline CDR1 KGHSH, CDR2 LQKENI. This CDR3 has 15 residues. V was clipped by 2 bases and J by 7 bases; unmatched bases: 2. CDR3 sequence reads: CASSPSTGGNSPLHF. CDR3 coding DNA: TGTGCCAGCTCACCATCGACAGGGGGCAATTCACCCCTCCACTTT.

This clone was picked up a small number of times. This chain connects TRBV7-9 to TRBJ1-6, with D maybe TRBD1 (6 bases). The germline gives CDR1 SEHNR, CDR2 FQNEAQ (reference sequence). The CDR3 spans 15 residues. V was clipped by 3 bases and J by 8 bases, with 14 bases between them. CDR3 in DNA: TGTGCCAGCAGCTTGACTCAGGGGAACCATTCACCCCTCCACTTT. Translation gives CASSLTQGNHSPLHF. Drawing the rest from reference TRBV7-9 and TRBJ1-6, the complete variable domain is DTGVSQNPRHKITKRGQNVTFRCDPISEHNRLYWYRQTLGQGPEFLTYFQNEAQLEKSRLLSDRFSAERPKGSFSTLEIQRTEQGDSAMYLCASSLTQGNHSPLHFGNGTRLTVT.

The chain links TRBV10-3 to TRBJ1-1; D unclear. V gave up 3 bases and J gave up 1 base, with 3 bases separating them. The CDR3 runs to 12 residues. From germline, CDR1 is ENHRY and CDR2 SYGVKD. The CDR3 sequence is CAISDGNTEAFF. The CDR3 DNA reads TGTGCCATCAGTGACGGGAACACTGAAGCTTTCTTT.

The gene calls are TRBV24-1 and TRBJ2-1; TRBD2 matches 8 bases. V lost 7 bases to trimming and J lost 6 bases; unmatched junction nucleotides: 7. Germline CDR1 reads KGHDR; CDR2 reads SFDVKD. This CDR3 has 14 residues. The CDR3 bases are TGTGCCACCAGCGCGGGGGGATGGATCAATGAGCAGTTCTTC. It translates to CATSAGGWINEQFF.

The J gene is TRBJ1-3, the V gene TRBV2; D is ambiguous. CDR1 and CDR2 (germline): SNHLY, FYNNEI. CDR3 length: 14 amino acids. The V end lost 1 base, the J end lost 9 bases, and 13 bases lay between the germline ends. This CDR3 is CASSEEIFGSTIYF. The CDR3 region has the DNA TGTGCCAGCAGTGAAGAGATATTCGGTAGCACCATATATTTT.

About this clone itself: The junction and the germline gene differ at one end; a read error may be behind it. The chain couples TRBV5-1 to TRBJ2-1; 7 nucleotides match TRBD1. This CDR3 is built from 15 residues. In germline, CDR1 is SGHRS, CDR2 YFSETQ. The CDR3 coding sequence is TGCGCCAGCACCTTGGACAGGTCCCCTAAGAATGAGCAGTTCTTC. It encodes CASTLDRSPKNEQFF.

This sequence joins TRBV3-1 (or the pseudogene TRBV3-2) and TRBJ2-7, with D hard to call. CDR3 length: 13 amino acids. V was shortened by 1 base and J by 2 bases, with 6 bases between the two germline ends. CDR1 and CDR2 (germline): LGHDT, YNNKEL (reference sequence). The CDR3 bases are TGTGCCAGCAGCCAAGTTATCCCCTACGAGCAGTACTTC. Residues: CASSQVIPYEQYF.

The CDR3 nucleotides read TGTGCCAGCAGTTTCTCAGGGGATGAAAAACTGTTTTTT. Residues: CASSFSGDEKLFF. The chain carries TRBV12-3 or TRBV12-4 and TRBJ1-4, with a weak D call TRBD1 (6 bases). The length of the CDR3 is 13 residues. Trimming took 3 bases from V and 6 from J, leaving 8 bases between them.

This chain joins TRBV6-5 and TRBJ2-5; 8 bases are a match to TRBD2. The CDR3 length is 16 residues. Germline-derived CDR1 and CDR2 are MNHEY and SVGAGI. J lost 1 base, V lost 2 bases, and 6 bases had no gene match. DNA of the CDR3: TGTGCCAGCAGTTACGCCAGCGGGGGCGGCCAAGAGACCCAGTACTTC. This gives the protein CASSYASGGGQETQYF.